This TCR beta chain appears in the sequencing data of a study of shared clonotypes between healthy human individuals. General observations from the study: Although depth was large, rarefaction showed that sequencing of the sorted subsets was incomplete.

Every subset had its genomic DNA shared out evenly among several immunoSEQ plates. Clones were read by immunoSEQ multiplex PCR, and TCRdb kept only the in-frame ones, dropping some. The sample records over 2 million clones, approximately 94% being singletons. Trimming took 5 bases from V and 7 from J, leaving 12 bases between them. Germline assignment: CDR1 LNHDA and CDR2 SQIVND (reference sequence). The CDR3 covers 12 residues. Concerning this clone: Its target is unknown.

Naive CD8 isolation took CD45RO-negative cells positively selected for CCR7 and excluded terminally differentiated effector memory CD45RA+ cells. The V call is TRBV19, the J call TRBJ2-7, with TRBD2 as a possible D gene (5 bases). Sequenced input: naive CD8+ T cells sorted from blood. The receptor comes from a man younger than 30 in good health. The chain's CDR3 is CASSAVRGEQYF. DNA for the CDR3: TGTGCCAGTAGTGCCGTTCGGGGAGAGCAGTACTTC.